These 32 T cell receptor beta chains were all obtained from the same sample, sequenced in a study of blood T cell repertoires in COVID-19. Assay: immunoSEQ multiplex PCR; the TCRdb copy retains only in-frame clones and omits some. This table has 30,000 to 35,000 clones, more than 75% appearing once. Specimen: peripheral blood. These receptors all stem from a woman aged 60-70 years with acute or convalescent COVID-19.

The chain is built from TRBV3-1 (or the pseudogene TRBV3-2) and TRBJ2-3; 11 bases match TRBD2. The CDR3 sequence is 16 residues long. Per the germline V gene, CDR1 is LGHDT and CDR2 is YNNKEL (reference sequence). Trimming removed 3 bases from V and 4 bases from J; junction bases left unmatched: 6. The CDR3: CASSHLLAGGADTQYF. The CDR3 nucleotides are TGTGCCAGCAGCCATTTATTAGCGGGGGGGGCAGATACGCAGTATTTT.

The chain has TRBV9 and TRBJ1-4, with TRBD1 matching over 8 bases. The J segment lost 7 bases and the V segment lost 4 bases, leaving 9 bases of the junction unmatched. Germline CDR1 and CDR2: SGDLS and YYNGEE. CDR3 length equals 15 residues. The CDR3 protein is CASSPGGTGGEKLFF. CDR3 DNA: TGTGCCAGCAGCCCCGGAGGAACAGGGGGTGAAAAACTGTTTTTT.

This sequence joins TRBV30 and TRBJ1-2, with TRBD1 matching over 7 bases. Losses at the gene ends were 1 base for V and 4 bases for J; bases not matched to a gene: 6. This CDR3 has 14 residues. Germline V gene lookup returns CDR1 GTSNPN and CDR2 SVGIG (reference sequence). The CDR3 nucleotides are TGTGCCTGGAGTGAGCAGGGGGGAGTCTATGGCTACACCTTC. The encoded protein is CAWSEQGGVYGYTF.

The rearrangement links TRBV11-2 to TRBJ1-2, with 9 nucleotides matching TRBD1. CDR3 length: 15 amino acids. The germline V gene encodes CDR1 SGHAT and CDR2 FQNNGV. Unmatched junction bases numbered 9, after V lost 7 bases and J lost 3 bases. CDR3 in DNA: TGTGCCAGCACCCGGACAGGGGATCCGGACTATGGCTACACCTTC. Translating it yields CASTRTGDPDYGYTF.

This clone was detected once. The gene calls are TRBV7-9 and TRBJ2-3; possibly TRBD2 for D (5 bases). Germline CDR1 is SEHNR and CDR2 is FQNEAQ (reference sequence). Trimming removed 1 base from V and 3 bases from J, with 11 bases in between. The CDR3 covers 15 residues. CDR3 in DNA: TGTGCCAGCAGCTTAGGAGTAGCGACGACAGATACGCAGTATTTT. This sequence encodes CASSLGVATTDTQYF.

This rearrangement joins TRBV19 to TRBJ1-5, with 8 bases lining up with TRBD1. Germline V CDR1 and CDR2: LNHDA, SQIVND (reference sequence). The CDR3 extends over 16 amino acids. Trimming at V came to 5 bases and at J to 5 bases, leaving 11 bases not matched to a gene. The chain's CDR3 is CASSLPLQGAYQPQHF. The CDR3 region has the DNA TGTGCCAGTAGTCTCCCCCTCCAGGGGGCGTATCAGCCCCAGCATTTT.

The J gene is TRBJ2-1, the V gene TRBV11-1, with D possibly being TRBD2 (6 bases). From germline, CDR1 is SGHAT and CDR2 FQDESV (reference sequence). The CDR3 contains 14 residues. V lost 1 base to trimming and J lost 10 bases, with 14 bases between them. DNA for the CDR3: TGTGCCAGCAGCTTAGGTGGGGGACTCGGGGAGCAGTTCTTC. Its protein is CASSLGGGLGEQFF.

The CDR3: CASTRTGGYQETQYF. CDR3 DNA sequence: TGCGCCAGCACCCGCACAGGGGGGTACCAAGAGACCCAGTACTTC. This chain joins TRBV5-1 and TRBJ2-5; 8 positions agree with TRBD1. The CDR3 is made up of 15 amino acids. Germline CDR1 and CDR2: SGHRS and YFSETQ. Germline trimming cut 6 bases from V and 0 bases from J; bases unmatched to any gene: 7. Variable domain in full (rest from reference TRBV5-1 and TRBJ2-5): KAGVTQTPRYLIKTRGQQVTLSCSPISGHRSVSWYQQTPGQGLQFLFEYFSETQRNKGNFPGRFSGRQFSNSRSEMNVSTLELGDSALYLCASTRTGGYQETQYFGPGTRLLVL.

The J gene is TRBJ1-6, the V gene TRBV5-1; a possible D gene is TRBD1 (5 bases). The germline V gene encodes CDR1 SGHRS and CDR2 YFSETQ. Trimming shortened V by 0 bases and J by 14 bases, and 9 bases separated the two germline ends. The CDR3 is 12 amino acids. The CDR3 sequence is CASSLDRGTLHF. Here the CDR3 DNA reads TGCGCCAGCAGCTTGGATAGGGGCACCCTCCACTTT.

This sequence joins TRBV5-1 and TRBJ1-5, with 7 bases fitting TRBD1. This CDR3 comprises 15 residues. Losses at the gene ends were 0 bases for V and 4 bases for J; bases not matched to a gene: 4. Germline V gene lookup returns CDR1 SGHRS and CDR2 YFSETQ. The CDR3 DNA sequence: TGCGCCAGCAGCTTGGAGGGACAGCATAATCAGCCCCAGCATTTT. Residues: CASSLEGQHNQPQHF.

The chain links TRBV30 to TRBJ1-4; D call uncertain. The V and J ends lost 8 bases and 8 bases respectively, with 18 bases between them. The CDR3 sequence is 13 residues long. The germline gives CDR1 GTSNPN, CDR2 SVGIG (reference sequence). In nucleotides, the CDR3 is TGTGCCAGATCGGGCCGGACGGGGGAAAAACTGTTTTTT. Its translation: CARSGRTGEKLFF.

This clone was seen more than once but under ten times. The rearrangement joins TRBV12-3 or TRBV12-4 to TRBJ1-4; 10 nucleotides align to TRBD1. With V trimmed by 6 bases and J by 8 bases, 3 bases remained unmatched. This CDR3 spans 13 amino acids. The CDR3 DNA is TGTGCCAGCAGGCGGACAGGGGGGGAAAAACTGTTTTTT. Its protein is CASRRTGGEKLFF.

The chain combines TRBV6-1 with TRBJ1-2; D may be TRBD1 (5 bases). V lost 0 bases, J lost 5 bases, and 16 bases lay in between. The CDR3 has 16 amino acids. Germline V gene lookup returns CDR1 MNHNS and CDR2 SASEGT. CDR3 nucleotides: TGTGCCAGCAGTGAAGCTGGGGGAGGTCCCCTATATGGCTACACCTTC. It specifies CASSEAGGGPLYGYTF.

The chain is built from TRBV7-9 and TRBJ1-6; D is undetermined. The CDR3 sequence is 12 residues long. Germline values: CDR1 SEHNR, CDR2 FQNEAQ (reference sequence). With 10 bases removed from V and 5 bases from J, the gap between germline ends came to 9 bases. The CDR3 DNA is TGTGCCACTGGACTCAATAATTCACCCCTCCACTTT. Encoded protein: CATGLNNSPLHF.

The V and J genes are TRBV7-3 and TRBJ2-5, with TRBD1 as a possible D gene (6 bases). There are 14 residues in the CDR3. The V gene's germline CDR1 is SGHTA and CDR2 FQGTGA. The V gene lost 5 bases and the J gene lost 1 base, with 11 bases spanning the gap. The CDR3 is CASSVQGSQETQYF. CDR3 in DNA: TGTGCCAGCAGCGTACAGGGTAGCCAAGAGACCCAGTACTTC.

The J gene is TRBJ1-6, the V gene TRBV19; D remains ambiguous. This CDR3 has 17 residues. From germline, CDR1 is LNHDA and CDR2 SQIVND (reference sequence). With 6 bases removed from V and 0 bases from J, the gap between germline ends came to 15 bases. The CDR3 is CASSDPRGDSYNSPLHF. In DNA, the CDR3 is TGTGCCAGTAGCGATCCCCGCGGGGACTCCTATAATTCACCCCTCCACTTT.

DNA for the CDR3: TGCGCCAGCAGCTTGGGACAGGCCCCCTACGAGCAGTACTTC. It is translated as CASSLGQAPYEQYF. The chain has TRBV5-1 and TRBJ2-7; possibly TRBD1 for D (6 bases). The CDR3 is made up of 14 amino acids. Germline V gives CDR1 SGHRS, CDR2 YFSETQ. Between the trimmed V and J ends, which lost 0 bases and 2 bases, there was a span of 9 bases.

This chain uses TRBV7-2 with TRBJ2-5; D might be TRBD2 (7 bases). Trimming removed 6 bases at V and 5 bases at J, with 19 bases between. The germline V gene encodes CDR1 SGHTA and CDR2 FQGNSA. The CDR3 has 15 residues. DNA of the CDR3: TGTGCCAGCAGACGTCTCCCGGGGGGCATGGAGACCCAGTACTTC. This codes for CASRRLPGGMETQYF.

This chain uses TRBV5-1 with TRBJ2-2, with 8 bases matching TRBD1. With V trimmed by 0 bases and J by 3 bases, 7 bases remained unmatched. The CDR3 loop spans 17 amino acids. Looked up from germline, CDR1 is SGHRS and CDR2 is YFSETQ. CDR3 sequence: CASSLDPDRADTGELFF. CDR3 DNA sequence: TGCGCCAGCAGCTTGGACCCGGACAGGGCGGACACCGGGGAGCTGTTTTTT.

The V gene is TRBV7-9, the J gene TRBJ2-7; D is perhaps TRBD2 (5 bases). In germline, CDR1 is SEHNR, CDR2 FQNEAQ (reference sequence). Trimming cost V 5 bases and J 9 bases, with 14 bases left between them. The CDR3 loop spans 12 amino acids. CDR3 in amino acids: CASSPFQEAQYF. The CDR3 bases are TGTGCCAGCAGCCCATTTCAGGAGGCGCAGTACTTC.

The V and J genes are TRBV10-3 and TRBJ1-3, with 7 positions matching TRBD1. The CDR3 covers 14 residues. CDR1 is ENHRY, CDR2 SYGVKD, per germline. J lost 4 bases, V lost 6 bases, and 6 bases had no gene match. CDR3 nucleotide sequence: TGTGCCATCAGAGAGGACAGGTCCGGAAACACCATATATTTT. Encoded protein: CAIREDRSGNTIYF.

The chain joins TRBV27 to TRBJ1-6; D is uncertain. Germline lookup yields CDR1 MNHEY and CDR2 SMNVEV (reference sequence). Trimming took off 7 bases at V and 8 bases at J, with 9 bases between the two ends. The CDR3 is made up of 12 amino acids. CDR3: CASTTTHSPLHF. In DNA form, the CDR3 reads TGTGCCAGCACCACCACACATTCACCCCTCCACTTT.

This chain connects TRBV2 to TRBJ2-3; D is possibly TRBD2 (6 bases). This CDR3 is 14 amino acids long. V gave up 8 bases and J gave up 1 base, with 13 bases separating them. The germline V gene has CDR1 SNHLY and CDR2 FYNNEI. The CDR3 loop is CASSASAGTDTQYF. CDR3 DNA sequence: TGTGCCAGCTCGGCTAGCGCAGGCACAGATACGCAGTATTTT.

This chain joins TRBV5-1 and TRBJ1-1, with TRBD1 matching over 9 bases. Trimming took 0 bases from V and 7 from J; bases not matched to a gene: 4. Germline V lookup: CDR1 SGHRS, CDR2 YFSETQ. The CDR3 runs 14 residues. CDR3 sequence (DNA): TGCGCCAGCAGCTTGGAGGGGACAGGGAATGAAGCTTTCTTT. This translates into CASSLEGTGNEAFF.

This clone was observed a few times. This chain joins TRBV5-3 and TRBJ1-5; TRBD1 matches 12 bases. TRBV5-3 is an ORF, and what it does is uncertain. The CDR3 covers 19 residues. The V and J ends lost 1 base and 2 bases, in that order; junction bases with no gene match: 10. In DNA, the CDR3 is TGTGCCAGAAGCTTGTTGGGACAGGGGGCGGGATGGGGCAATCAGCCCCAGCATTTT. Translation: CARSLLGQGAGWGNQPQHF.

This clone appeared once. The chain is built from TRBV19 and TRBJ2-7, with D perhaps TRBD2 (6 bases). CDR3 length: 15 amino acids. The germline CDR1 and CDR2 sequences are LNHDA and SQIVND (reference sequence). With 7 bases removed from V and 0 bases from J, the gap between germline ends came to 16 bases. CDR3 in DNA: TGTGCCAGTAACGCGGGAAGGACGGACTCCTACGAGCAGTACTTC. Its translation: CASNAGRTDSYEQYF. Drawing the rest from reference TRBV19 and TRBJ2-7, the complete variable domain is DGGITQSPKYLFRKEGQNVTLSCEQNLNHDAMYWYRQDPGQGLRLIYYSQIVNDFQKGDIAEGYSVSREKKESFPLTVTSAQKNPTAFYLCASNAGRTDSYEQYFGPGTRLTVT.

The CDR3 region is CASSAGQGTTEAFF. The CDR3 DNA sequence: TGTGCCAGCAGTGCCGGACAGGGGACCACTGAAGCTTTCTTT. J is TRBJ1-1 and V is TRBV27; 9 nucleotides line up with TRBD1. Germline CDR1 and CDR2: MNHEY and SMNVEV (reference sequence). The CDR3 extends over 14 amino acids. With V trimmed by 5 bases and J by 4 bases, 5 bases remained unmatched.

The rearrangement uses TRBV12-3 or TRBV12-4 and TRBJ2-2; tentative D call: TRBD1 (5 bases). This CDR3 spans 12 amino acids. The V end lost 8 bases, the J end lost 6 bases, and 10 bases lay between the germline ends. This CDR3 is CASGRGAGELFF. The CDR3 DNA follows: TGTGCCAGCGGAAGGGGCGCCGGGGAGCTGTTTTTT.

This rearrangement joins TRBV18 to TRBJ1-4; D is undetermined. V lost 3 bases, J lost 8 bases, and 7 bases lay in between. There are 12 residues in the CDR3. Per the germline V gene, CDR1 is KGHSH and CDR2 is LQKENI. The CDR3 DNA reads TGTGCCAGCTCACCGAGTATAGAAAAACTGTTTTTT. Encoded protein: CASSPSIEKLFF.

CDR3 in amino acids: CASSTSQGTYGYTF. CDR3 nucleotide sequence: TGTGCCAGCAGTACATCACAGGGAACCTATGGCTACACCTTC. This chain connects TRBV27 to TRBJ1-2; D may be TRBD1 (6 bases). The germline V and J ends were trimmed by 5 bases and 4 bases, with 14 bases remaining between them. This CDR3 has 14 residues. CDR1 is MNHEY, CDR2 SMNVEV, per germline (reference sequence).

This clone occurred a few times. The chain employs TRBV5-6 and TRBJ2-7, with no clear D. The CDR3 length is 12 residues. Germline V gene data show CDR1 as SGHDT and CDR2 as YYEEEE. The V end was cut by 2 bases, the J end by 2 bases, with 5 bases between. CDR3 amino acids: CASSFTAYEQYF. The DNA of the CDR3 is TGTGCCAGCAGCTTCACAGCCTACGAGCAGTACTTC. Variable domain in full (rest from reference TRBV5-6 and TRBJ2-7): DAGVTQSPTHLIKTRGQQVTLRCSPKSGHDTVSWYQQALGQGPQFIFQYYEEEERQRGNFPDRFSGHQFPNYSSELNVNALLLGDSALYLCASSFTAYEQYFGPGTRLTVT.

This rearrangement joins TRBV6-5 to TRBJ2-1; no clear D. V lost 7 bases, J lost 2 bases, and 6 bases lay in between. The CDR3 is made up of 12 amino acids. The germline gives CDR1 MNHEY, CDR2 SVGAGI. The CDR3 sequence: CASTRTYNEQFF. As DNA, the CDR3 is TGTGCCAGCACTAGGACCTACAATGAGCAGTTCTTC.